This TCR beta chain emerged from a study of monozygotic twins with cystic fibrosis. Produced via immunoSEQ multiplex PCR; TCRdb's table is partial and in-frame only. Of roughly 23,000 clones listed, more than 75% are singletons. Trimming took 0 bases from V and 10 from J, leaving 22 bases between them. The CDR3 extends over 17 amino acids. The germline V gene has CDR1 SGHNT and CDR2 YYREEE (reference sequence). Specimen: blood. This chain connects TRBV5-4 to TRBJ2-2; D perhaps matches TRBD2 (5 bases). The receptor comes from a woman in her 30s with cystic fibrosis. CDR3 in DNA: TGTGCCAGCAGCTTGGCCGCAGGTCCGGGGATAGTAAAGGAGCTGTTTTTT. As protein: CASSLAAGPGIVKELFF.